A selection of T cell receptor beta chains follows, all from one sample in a study of T-cell reconstitution after alpha-beta-depleted transplantation in children. TCRdb fed the PCR reads into MiXCR, producing one record per CDR3 protein. The sample contains over 200,000 distinct CDR3 sequences, 11% of which appear only once. The sample in question was PBMCs, obtained before TCRalphabeta/CD19-depleted stem cell transplant. The receptors originated from a child less than two years old with acute myeloid leukemia, due to receive a stem cell transplant. CDR3s include the opening cysteine and the closing phenylalanine or tryptophan. The D gene is left open where the match is weak. Size tells how often a clone was seen (once, few, many) or the class of an expanded clone, and some rows leave it out.

J gene,clone size,D gene,V gene,CDR3 protein,CDR3 DNA
TRBJ2-6,many,-,TRBV6-1,CASSRLPDRANVLTF,TGTGCCAGCAGTCGACTTCCAGATAGGGCCAACGTCCTGACTTTC
TRBJ2-5,many,-,TRBV20-1,CSARGQQETQYF,TGCAGTGCTAGAGGGCAGCAAGAGACCCAGTACTTC
TRBJ2-2,many,-,TRBV28,CASLGGGANTGELFF,TGTGCCAGCCTAGGGGGGGGCGCGAACACCGGGGAGCTGTTTTTT
TRBJ1-2,many,TRBD1,TRBV12-3/TRBV12-4,CASSSTGSGYTF,TGTGCCAGCAGTTCGACAGGGAGTGGCTACACCTTC
TRBJ2-3,-,-,TRBV11-2,CASSLSSLWAPDTQFF,TGCGCCAGCAGCTTGTCGAGCCTGTGGGCCCCAGATACGCAGTTTTTT
TRBJ2-7,many,TRBD2,TRBV7-2,CASSPSSGAYEQYF,TGTGCCAGCAGCCCTTCTAGCGGGGCCTACGAGCAGTACTTC
TRBJ2-5,-,-,TRBV5-1,CPSSTTPGEETQCF,TGCCCCAGCAGCACCACGCCGGGAGAAGAGACCCAGTGCTTC
TRBJ1-2,few,-,TRBV7-9,CASSFTSPLPAGYTF,TGTGCCAGCAGTTTTACCTCACCGCTGCCCGCCGGCTACACCTTC
TRBJ2-6,many,-,TRBV30,CAWSVGKGPLSGANVLTF,TGTGCCTGGAGTGTAGGGAAGGGGCCCCTCTCTGGGGCCAACGTCCTGACTTTC
TRBJ2-3,many,TRBD2,TRBV20-1,CSASLRGVGDTQYF,TGCAGTGCTAGTTTGCGGGGGGTGGGAGATACGCAGTATTTT
TRBJ2-7,many,-,TRBV10-2,CARYEQYF,TGCGCCAGATACGAGCAGTACTTC
TRBJ2-1,many,-,TRBV5-5,CASSRGIADNYNEQFF,TGTGCCAGCAGCCGAGGAATAGCAGATAACTACAATGAGCAGTTCTTC
TRBJ1-1,many,-,TRBV7-9,CASIPGSGALPEAFF,TGTGCCAGCATCCCCGGGTCAGGGGCCCTTCCTGAAGCTTTCTTT
TRBJ1-5,many,-,TRBV12-3/TRBV12-4,CASSLFLVDQPQHF,TGTGCCAGCAGTTTATTTCTGGTTGACCAGCCCCAGCATTTT
TRBJ2-6,few,-,TRBV4-2,CASGAEGSGANVLTF,TGTGCCAGCGGGGCGGAGGGATCTGGGGCCAACGTCCTGACTTTC
TRBJ2-1,many,TRBD2,TRBV5-1,CASSKTSGAYNEQFF,TGCGCCAGCAGCAAAACTAGCGGGGCGTACAATGAGCAGTTCTTC
TRBJ1-6,many,-,TRBV7-8,CASSGRGRNNSPLHF,TGTGCCAGCAGCGGCAGGGGTAGAAATAATTCACCCCTCCACTTT
TRBJ2-1,many,TRBD2,TRBV25-1,CASSPTSTTYNEQFF,TGTGCCAGCAGTCCGACTAGCACTACCTACAATGAGCAGTTCTTC
TRBJ2-7,-,-,TRBV21-1,CASSKRREYEQYF,TGTGCCAGCAGCAAGCGGAGGGAATACGAGCAGTACTTC
TRBJ2-3,many,TRBD2,TRBV4-1,CASSQARLAGRDTQYF,TGCGCCAGCAGCCAAGCCCGACTAGCGGGACGGGATACGCAGTATTTT
TRBJ1-1,-,-,TRBV5-1,CASSLSDNTEAFF,TGCGCCAGCAGCTTGTCAGATAACACTGAAGCTTTCTTT
TRBJ2-3,many,TRBD2,TRBV20-1,CSARGARLAGGPDTQYF,TGCAGTGCTAGGGGGGCCCGCTTAGCGGGAGGGCCGGATACGCAGTATTTT
TRBJ2-7,many,-,TRBV29-1,CSVVLGRYEQYF,TGCAGCGTTGTGTTGGGACGCTACGAGCAGTACTTC
TRBJ2-7,many,TRBD2,TRBV7-2,CASSHRTSGSSEQYF,TGTGCCAGCAGTCACAGGACTAGCGGGAGCAGTGAGCAGTACTTC
TRBJ2-2,-,TRBD2,TRBV12-3/TRBV12-4,CASSSTSGGAVGELFF,TGTGCCAGCAGCTCGACTAGCGGGGGGGCGGTCGGGGAGCTGTTTTTT
TRBJ2-5,many,TRBD2,TRBV28,CASSLGTSGSAETQYF,TGTGCCAGCAGTTTAGGGACTAGCGGGAGTGCTGAGACCCAGTACTTC
TRBJ2-1,-,-,TRBV3-1,CASSQELAFNEQFF,TGTGCCAGCAGCCAAGAGTTGGCTTTCAATGAGCAGTTCTTC
TRBJ2-3,many,-,TRBV5-4,CASSKQGGSTDTQYF,TGTGCCAGCAGCAAGCAAGGGGGGAGCACAGATACGCAGTATTTT
TRBJ2-7,many,TRBD2,TRBV11-1,CASSPTAGANYEQYF,TGTGCCAGCAGCCCCACGGCGGGAGCTAACTACGAGCAGTACTTC
TRBJ2-1,-,TRBD2,TRBV7-9,CASSLGTLAGGDNEQFF,TGTGCCAGCAGCTTAGGAACTCTAGCGGGAGGGGACAATGAGCAGTTCTTC
TRBJ2-7,many,TRBD2,TRBV10-3,CAISTSGRAYEQYF,TGTGCCATCAGTACTAGCGGGAGGGCCTACGAGCAGTACTTC
TRBJ1-1,many,TRBD1,TRBV5-1,CASSLARQGRLDTEAFF,TGCGCCAGCAGCTTGGCCCGACAGGGACGGCTGGACACTGAAGCTTTCTTT
TRBJ2-3,many,TRBD2,TRBV4-2,CASSPLSGGRVEDTQYF,TGTGCCAGCAGCCCACTGTCGGGCGGGAGGGTGGAAGATACGCAGTATTTT
TRBJ2-2,many,TRBD2,TRBV20-1,CSARELGTSGRWTGELFF,TGCAGTGCTAGGGAGCTTGGGACTAGCGGGAGATGGACCGGGGAGCTGTTTTTT
TRBJ1-6,-,-,TRBV24-1,CATSRSRNSPLHF,TGTGCCACCTCTCGGTCTCGAAATTCACCCCTCCACTTT
TRBJ2-4,many,TRBD1,TRBV12-3/TRBV12-4,CASSPGQNTAKNIQYF,TGTGCCAGCAGCCCGGGACAGAACACAGCCAAAAACATTCAGTACTTC
TRBJ1-5,many,-,TRBV5-5,CASSFTTAWGQPQHF,TGTGCCAGCAGCTTTACTACTGCATGGGGTCAGCCCCAGCATTTT
TRBJ2-3,-,TRBD1,TRBV6-2/TRBV6-3,CASSYLGQGRDTQYF,TGTGCCAGCAGTTACCTCGGACAGGGAAGGGATACGCAGTATTTT
TRBJ2-5,-,-,TRBV12-3/TRBV12-4,CAFSLGPSLETQYF,TGTGCCTTCAGTTTAGGGCCCTCATTAGAGACCCAGTACTTC
TRBJ2-7,-,TRBD1,TRBV30,CAWNRPGQSYEQYF,TGTGCCTGGAACCGCCCGGGACAGTCCTACGAGCAGTACTTC
TRBJ1-2,few,TRBD1,TRBV12-3/TRBV12-4,CASSLIGDSGGADYGYTF,TGTGCCAGCAGCCTAATCGGTGACTCAGGGGGTGCGGACTATGGCTACACCTTC
TRBJ2-7,many,TRBD2,TRBV6-2/TRBV6-3,CASRRGGVGNEQYF,TGTGCCAGCAGACGGGGGGGAGTGGGGAACGAGCAGTACTTC
TRBJ2-3,few,-,TRBV25-1,CASSERWPRDTQYF,TGTGCCAGCAGTGAAAGGTGGCCTCGAGATACGCAGTATTTT
TRBJ2-6,many,TRBD1,TRBV6-5,CASSYQGAGANVLTF,TGTGCCAGCAGTTACCAGGGGGCTGGGGCCAACGTCCTGACTTTC
TRBJ2-3,many,-,TRBV7-2,CASKSGLVDTQYF,TGTGCCAGCAAAAGTGGGCTCGTAGATACGCAGTATTTT
TRBJ2-7,many,TRBD2,TRBV3-1,CASSQAGLAGFTYEQYF,TGTGCCAGCAGCCAAGCGGGACTAGCGGGTTTTACTTACGAGCAGTACTTC
TRBJ1-3,many,-,TRBV28,CASNPTGSGNTIYF,TGTGCCAGCAACCCGACGGGCTCTGGAAACACCATATATTTT
TRBJ2-7,many,TRBD2,TRBV11-2,CASSSLVAGYMSGEQYF,TGTGCCAGCAGCTCTCTTGTAGCGGGATACATGTCGGGGGAGCAGTACTTC
TRBJ1-4,many,-,TRBV7-2,CASSLWRGANLFF,TGTGCCAGCAGCTTATGGCGGGGCGCCAACCTGTTTTTT